Listed here are 32 T cell receptor beta chains from one sample, sequenced in a study of blood T cell repertoires in COVID-19. The repertoire was sequenced with immunoSEQ multiplex PCR; TCRdb's copy has only in-frame clones and lacks some. The profile shows roughly 40,000 clones, approximately 82% of them singletons. Material for sequencing was peripheral blood. These TCRs come from a woman of 80 years or more with active or convalescent COVID-19.

This clone was recorded once. The chain links TRBV6-5 to TRBJ1-1; TRBD1 matches at 7 bases. V gave up 4 bases and J gave up 6 bases; unmatched junction bases: 8. In germline, CDR1 is MNHEY, CDR2 SVGAGI. The CDR3 is 14 residues long. CDR3 sequence: CASSSIDRVPEAFF. The CDR3 bases are TGTGCCAGCAGTTCCATAGACAGGGTGCCTGAAGCTTTCTTT.

This clone was counted once. V is TRBV10-1 and J is TRBJ1-1, with D hard to call. The CDR3 extends over 13 amino acids. Trimming took off 6 bases at V and 0 bases at J, with 8 bases between the two ends. CDR1 and CDR2 from the germline V gene are WNHNN and SYGVQD (reference sequence). CDR3 protein: CASSDDMNTEAFF. In DNA form, the CDR3 reads TGCGCCAGCAGCGATGACATGAACACTGAAGCTTTCTTT.

V and J are TRBV20-1 and TRBJ2-5; 12 bases match TRBD2. In germline, CDR1 is DFQATT, CDR2 SNEGSKA (reference sequence). The CDR3 is 14 residues long. V dropped 3 bases and J dropped 6; count of bases not matched to a gene: 5. This CDR3 is CSASPTSGRKTQYF. The CDR3, as DNA: TGCAGTGCTAGTCCGACTAGCGGGAGAAAGACCCAGTACTTC.

The CDR3 nucleotides read TGTGCCAGCAGGCATCGGAGTATATGGGAGGGTGAGCAGTTCTTC. Translated: CASRHRSIWEGEQFF. The chain employs TRBV7-8 and TRBJ2-1, with 7 bases that match TRBD2. With 6 bases clipped from V and 9 bases from J, the junction kept 14 bases outside the gene matches. This CDR3 contains 15 residues. The V gene's germline CDR1 is SGHVS and CDR2 FQNEAQ.

The chain joins TRBV12-5 to TRBJ1-1; 7 bases match TRBD1. Germline loops: CDR1 LGHNT, CDR2 FRNRAP. The V gene end was trimmed by 1 base and the J gene end by 3 bases; junction bases not matched to a gene: 8. This CDR3 is built from 16 residues. The CDR3 is CASGLDEWRGHTEAFF. The CDR3 nucleotides are TGTGCTAGTGGTTTGGACGAGTGGAGGGGGCACACTGAAGCTTTCTTT.

The rearrangement uses TRBV28 and TRBJ1-4; no definite D call. CDR1 is MDHEN, CDR2 SYDVKM, per germline. Trimming stripped 10 bases from V and 3 bases from J, with 18 bases between. The CDR3 has 15 amino acids. CDR3 sequence (DNA): TGTGCCACATCGACTGCCAACCGGGCTAATGAAAAACTGTTTTTT. Its translation is CATSTANRANEKLFF. Combining the CDR3 with reference TRBV28 and TRBJ1-4 gives the whole variable domain DVKVTQSSRYLVKRTGEKVFLECVQDMDHENMFWYRQDPGLGLRLIYFSYDVKMKEKGDIPEGYSVSREKKERFSLILESASTNQTSMYLCATSTANRANEKLFFGSGTQLSVL.

This rearrangement joins TRBV5-1 to TRBJ2-2, with D maybe TRBD2 (6 bases). The germline V gene encodes CDR1 SGHRS and CDR2 YFSETQ. Trimming removed 5 bases from V and 7 bases from J, with 15 bases in between. This CDR3 is 14 amino acids long. CDR3 region: CASRGLNGGGELFF. The CDR3, as DNA: TGCGCCAGCAGGGGCCTAAACGGGGGCGGGGAGCTGTTTTTT.

In its sample, this clone ranks as medium-sized. The J gene is TRBJ1-5, the V gene TRBV28, with 8 nucleotides matching TRBD1. Trimming removed 6 bases from V and 6 bases from J; junction bases left unmatched: 10. CDR3 length equals 15 residues. The germline V gene has CDR1 MDHEN and CDR2 SYDVKM. This CDR3 is CASSLQGARGQPQHF. The DNA of the CDR3 is TGTGCCAGCAGCCTCCAGGGGGCGCGGGGTCAGCCCCAGCATTTT.

This sequence joins TRBV6-5 and TRBJ2-7, with TRBD1 matching over 7 bases. V gave up 6 bases and J gave up 3 bases; unmatched junction bases: 5. Germline-derived CDR1 and CDR2 are MNHEY and SVGAGI. This CDR3 has 13 residues. CDR3 amino acids: CASSRGQSYEQYF. As DNA, the CDR3 is TGTGCCAGCAGCCGGGGACAGAGCTACGAGCAGTACTTC.

The genes are TRBV6-4 and TRBJ2-3; perhaps TRBD2 as D (6 bases). The CDR3 is 15 amino acids. Trimming shortened V by 1 base and J by 0 bases, and 8 bases separated the two germline ends. CDR1 is MRHNA, CDR2 SNTAGT, per germline. The CDR3 spells CASSDFGTSTDTQYF. The CDR3 DNA follows: TGTGCCAGCAGTGACTTCGGGACTAGCACAGATACGCAGTATTTT.

The V and J genes are TRBV5-8 and TRBJ2-3; possibly TRBD2 for D (5 bases). The CDR3 sequence is 12 residues long. V was cut by 3 bases and J by 4 bases, with 6 bases left in between. Germline V gene sequence: CDR1 SGHTS, CDR2 YDEGEE. CDR3 nucleotide sequence: TGTGCCAGCAGCTCCGGGGCAGATACGCAGTATTTT. Translated, it gives CASSSGADTQYF.

V gene TRBV18 combines with J gene TRBJ2-1; 8 positions agree with TRBD1. The germline V gene encodes CDR1 KGHSH and CDR2 LQKENI. V was pared by 6 bases and J by 9 bases, with 7 bases of the junction left unmatched. This CDR3 contains 13 residues. The CDR3 coding sequence is TGTGCCAGCTCCCAAGACAGGGGAATTGAGCAGTTCTTC. This sequence encodes CASSQDRGIEQFF.

J is TRBJ1-4 and V is TRBV5-1; TRBD1 agrees at 8 bases. The V gene end was trimmed by 4 bases and the J gene end by 5 bases; junction bases not matched to a gene: 4. Looked up from germline, CDR1 is SGHRS and CDR2 is YFSETQ. This CDR3 region has 14 residues. The CDR3 loop reads CASSVDRANEKLFF. CDR3 nucleotide sequence: TGCGCCAGCAGCGTGGACAGGGCAAATGAAAAACTGTTTTTT.

V is TRBV19 and J is TRBJ1-1; the D gene is possibly TRBD1 (5 bases). The CDR3 runs 14 residues. The germline gives CDR1 LNHDA, CDR2 SQIVND (reference sequence). The V end lost 3 bases, the J end lost 3 bases, and 11 bases lay between the germline ends. The CDR3 nucleotides read TGTGCCAGTAGTATTATCCAGGGTCACACTGAAGCTTTCTTT. This translates into CASSIIQGHTEAFF.

The chain combines TRBV11-3 with TRBJ2-1; 15 positions match TRBD2. Germline trimming cut 4 bases from V and 7 bases from J; bases unmatched to any gene: 8. Germline CDR1 and CDR2: SGHNT and YENEEA. The CDR3 is made up of 17 amino acids. This chain's CDR3 is CASSSLPGTSGRNEQFF. The CDR3 DNA sequence: TGTGCCAGCAGCTCCCTCCCTGGGACTAGCGGGAGGAATGAGCAGTTCTTC.

The chain recombines TRBV10-1 with TRBJ2-5; TRBD2 is a possible D gene (6 bases). The V end lost 7 bases, the J end lost 5 bases, and 17 bases lay between the germline ends. The germline CDR1 and CDR2 sequences are WNHNN and SYGVQD (reference sequence). This CDR3 has 14 residues. CDR3 in DNA: TGCGCCAGCACCATCGTCTGGGGGGATGAGACCCAGTACTTC. Translation gives CASTIVWGDETQYF.

V gene TRBV7-8 combines with J gene TRBJ2-1, with 9 bases identical to TRBD2. The CDR3 extends over 16 amino acids. J was trimmed by 3 bases and V by 0 bases; bases with no gene match: 3. Germline V gene data show CDR1 as SGHVS and CDR2 as FQNEAQ. This CDR3 reads CASSLALSGSYNEQFF. DNA of the CDR3: TGTGCCAGCAGCTTAGCCCTTAGCGGGAGCTACAATGAGCAGTTCTTC.

This CDR3 is CASQQGDTQFF. The CDR3 DNA is TGCGCCAGCCAACAGGGGGACACTCAGTTCTTC. The chain combines TRBV23-1 with TRBJ2-1; 8 bases are a match to TRBD1. TRBV23-1 is filed as an ORF, its function uncertain. This CDR3 is 11 amino acids long. V dropped 8 bases and J dropped 13; count of bases not matched to a gene: 7.

The chain links TRBV5-6 to TRBJ1-1, with no clear D. CDR1 is SGHDT, CDR2 YYEEEE, per germline. The CDR3 extends over 12 amino acids. The V end lost 5 bases, the J end lost 0 bases, and 5 bases lay between the germline ends. Here the CDR3 reads CASRQMNTEAFF. The CDR3 DNA follows: TGTGCCAGCAGACAGATGAACACTGAAGCTTTCTTT.

The rearrangement joins TRBV7-2 to TRBJ2-3, with D tentatively TRBD2 (6 bases). The CDR3 contains 15 residues. V gave up 2 bases and J gave up 2 bases, with 11 bases separating them. Germline V gene lookup returns CDR1 SGHTA and CDR2 FQGNSA. The CDR3 nucleotides are TGTGCCAGCAGCTTATGGGGCGGGAACACAGATACGCAGTATTTT. Translated: CASSLWGGNTDTQYF. Supplemented by reference TRBV7-2 and TRBJ2-3, the full variable domain reads GAGVSQSPSNKVTEKGKDVELRCDPISGHTALYWYRQSLGQGLEFLIYFQGNSAPDKSGLPSDRFSAERTGGSVSTLTIQRTQQEDSAVYLCASSLWGGNTDTQYFGPGTRLTVL.

V and J are TRBV19 and TRBJ2-7; D may be TRBD1 (5 bases). The V end lost 1 base, the J end lost 7 bases, and 17 bases lay between the germline ends. CDR1 is LNHDA, CDR2 SQIVND, per germline (reference sequence). This CDR3 comprises 15 residues. The CDR3 is CASSIGGRGLEEQYF. The DNA for the CDR3 is TGTGCCAGTAGTATAGGGGGCCGCGGCTTAGAAGAGCAGTACTTC.

The gene calls are TRBV28 and TRBJ2-3, with TRBD2 identical over 7 bases. The V segment lost 2 bases and the J segment 5 bases; nucleotides outside the gene matches: 7. The CDR3 contains 15 residues. From germline, CDR1 is MDHEN and CDR2 SYDVKM. The CDR3 sequence: CASSLSGVRGDTQYF. CDR3 in DNA: TGTGCCAGCAGTTTAAGCGGGGTGAGGGGAGATACGCAGTATTTT.

This chain links TRBV28 with TRBJ1-1, with TRBD1 identical over 7 bases. Germline-derived CDR1 and CDR2 are MDHEN and SYDVKM. Trimming took 3 bases from V and 5 from J; bases not matched to a gene: 9. The CDR3 has 15 amino acids. The CDR3 spells CASSFFDREATEAFF. The CDR3 region has the DNA TGTGCCAGCAGTTTCTTTGACAGGGAAGCGACTGAAGCTTTCTTT.

This clone was found a few times. The chain links TRBV7-2 to TRBJ2-7; TRBD1 is a possible D gene (6 bases). Germline V gene data show CDR1 as SGHTA and CDR2 as FQGNSA. CDR3 length equals 12 residues. V was trimmed by 8 bases and J by 2 bases, leaving 10 bases between them. CDR3 nucleotide sequence: TGTGCCAGCTCCGGGACACCCTACGAGCAGTACTTC. It yields the protein CASSGTPYEQYF.

The V and J genes are TRBV19 and TRBJ1-2, with TRBD1 as a possible D gene (5 bases). The CDR3 is made up of 14 amino acids. V gave up 8 bases and J gave up 2 bases, with 15 bases separating them. CDR1 LNHDA and CDR2 SQIVND come from the germline V gene (reference sequence). CDR3: CASRLRGLNYGYTF. In DNA form, the CDR3 reads TGTGCCAGTCGCCTTAGGGGTTTGAACTATGGCTACACCTTC.

The V call is TRBV12-2, the J call TRBJ2-3; the table assigns TRBD2, which was not confirmed against the DNA. TRBV12-2 is annotated as a pseudogene. This CDR3 is 15 amino acids long. DNA of the CDR3: TGTGCAAGTCGCTTAGCGCGAAGCCCCACAGATACGCAGTATTTT. It translates to CASRLARSPTDTQYF.

The chain joins TRBV5-4 to TRBJ2-2; TRBD1 agrees at 7 bases. The CDR3 loop spans 15 amino acids. Per the germline V gene, CDR1 is SGHNT and CDR2 is YYREEE (reference sequence). Trimming cost V 0 bases and J 4 bases; bases outside gene matches: 3. CDR3 coding DNA: TGTGCCAGCAGCTTGGCGGACAGGAGCACCGGGGAGCTGTTTTTT. This codes for CASSLADRSTGELFF.

This chain uses TRBV3-1 (or the pseudogene TRBV3-2) with TRBJ1-1, with TRBD1 matching over 8 bases. Per the germline V gene, CDR1 is LGHDT and CDR2 is YNNKEL (reference sequence). The CDR3 covers 14 residues. Unmatched junction bases numbered 6, after V lost 6 bases and J lost 3 bases. The CDR3 DNA reads as TGTGCCAGCAGGCCGACAGGGGTGGACACTGAAGCTTTCTTT. Translation gives CASRPTGVDTEAFF.

This chain uses TRBV15 with TRBJ1-1; D is unresolved. CDR1 is LNHNV and CDR2 is YYDKDF in the germline V gene (reference sequence). The CDR3 contains 15 residues. V lost 0 bases to trimming and J lost 3 bases, with 11 bases between them. The chain's CDR3 is CATSRDRGAHTEAFF. The CDR3 coding sequence is TGTGCCACCAGCAGAGATCGAGGAGCTCACACTGAAGCTTTCTTT.

This rearrangement joins TRBV3-1 (or the pseudogene TRBV3-2) to TRBJ1-2; the match to TRBD1 covers 7 bases. V lost 5 bases and J lost 6; bases outside the gene matches: 6. The CDR3 contains 13 residues. The V gene's germline CDR1 is LGHDT and CDR2 YNNKEL (reference sequence). CDR3 DNA sequence: TGTGCCAGCAGCACGACAGGGAACCATGGCTACACCTTC. Translating it yields CASSTTGNHGYTF.

The V and J genes are TRBV5-1 and TRBJ2-7; no firm D call. This CDR3 is built from 16 residues. V lost 3 bases to trimming and J lost 0 bases, with 16 bases between them. Germline CDR1 reads SGHRS; CDR2 reads YFSETQ. CDR3 residues: CASSSHRTKGSYEQYF. CDR3 nucleotide sequence: TGCGCCAGCAGCTCCCACAGAACGAAAGGCTCCTACGAGCAGTACTTC.

The J gene is TRBJ1-6, the V gene TRBV30; no firm D call. Germline V gives CDR1 GTSNPN, CDR2 SVGIG (reference sequence). This CDR3 has 15 amino acids. Trimming took off 4 bases at V and 0 bases at J, with 10 bases between the two ends. CDR3 sequence (DNA): TGTGCCTGGAAGAGGGTGGGCTCCTATAATTCACCCCTCCACTTT. Translation: CAWKRVGSYNSPLHF. The complete variable domain, with remaining parts taken from reference TRBV30 and TRBJ1-6, reads SQTIHQWPATLVQPVGSPLSLECTVEGTSNPNLYWYRQAAGRGLQLLFYSVGIGQISSEVPQNLSASRPQDRQFILSSKKLLLSDSGFYLCAWKRVGSYNSPLHFGNGTRLTVT.